The 15 T cell receptor beta chains listed next were all sequenced from one sample in a study of T cells in Graves' hyperthyroidism and ophthalmopathy. RNA transcripts were the template for amplifying TCR beta CDR3 regions. The HTBI primer set served for first-round RT-PCR of the TCR CDR3. TCRdb re-called the multiplex PCR reads with MiXCR, one entry per CDR3 protein. The data show about 250,000 distinct CDR3 sequences, about 25% seen once. The sequenced sample was blood. These receptors were obtained from a woman aged 40 to 55 with Graves' ophthalmopathy.

This clonotype was seen at least ten times. The rearrangement links TRBV28 to TRBJ1-1, with D possibly being TRBD1 (5 bases). Between the trimmed V and J ends, which lost 6 bases and 7 bases, there was a span of 15 bases. Germline V gene sequence: CDR1 MDHEN, CDR2 SYDVKM. The CDR3 has 13 amino acids. The CDR3 region is CASSHATVLEAFF. CDR3 DNA sequence: TGTGCCAGCAGCCACGCGACAGTACTTGAAGCTTTCTTT.

This clonotype was counted ten times or more. This chain uses TRBV20-1 with TRBJ1-1; D possibly corresponds to TRBD1 (5 bases). The CDR3 runs 15 residues. The V gene lost 1 base and the J gene lost 1 base, with 13 bases spanning the gap. Looked up from germline, CDR1 is DFQATT and CDR2 is SNEGSKA (reference sequence). Here the CDR3 reads CSARGSGGGNTEAFF. CDR3 sequence (DNA): TGCAGTGCTAGAGGTTCTGGGGGGGGGAACACTGAAGCTTTCTTT.

This clonotype appeared once. The rearrangement links TRBV24-1 to TRBJ1-5, with TRBD1 matching over 7 bases. Losses at the gene ends were 11 bases for V and 7 bases for J; bases not matched to a gene: 19. The CDR3 sequence is 16 residues long. CDR1 and CDR2 from the germline V gene are KGHDR and SFDVKD. Here the CDR3 reads CASRDRGPGGIQPQHF. The DNA of the CDR3 is TGTGCCAGCAGGGACAGAGGGCCCGGGGGTATCCAGCCCCAGCATTTT.

The V gene is TRBV4-1, the J gene TRBJ2-7; D possibly corresponds to TRBD2 (5 bases). Trimming removed 2 bases at V and 7 bases at J, with 15 bases between. Germline CDR1 and CDR2: MGHRA and YSYEKL. CDR3 size: 14 residues. The CDR3 loop reads CASSQLARLREQYF. The CDR3 DNA is TGCGCCAGCAGCCAACTAGCCAGGCTCCGGGAGCAGTACTTC.

This clonotype has ten or more counts. The rearrangement uses TRBV19 and TRBJ1-6, with D unresolved. Germline V gives CDR1 LNHDA, CDR2 SQIVND (reference sequence). Trimming left V 3 bases short and J 5 bases short, with 11 bases between. The CDR3 contains 15 residues. The CDR3 DNA reads as TGTGCCAGTAGTATCGCCGGGCAACATAATTCACCCCTCCACTTT. This codes for CASSIAGQHNSPLHF. Filled out from reference TRBV19 and TRBJ1-6, the complete variable domain reads DGGITQSPKYLFRKEGQNVTLSCEQNLNHDAMYWYRQDPGQGLRLIYYSQIVNDFQKGDIAEGYSVSREKKESFPLTVTSAQKNPTAFYLCASSIAGQHNSPLHFGNGTRLTVT.

This clonotype has at least ten counts. The chain uses TRBV11-2 and TRBJ2-7; D is ambiguous. CDR3 length: 13 amino acids. Germline CDR1 SGHAT, CDR2 FQNNGV. V lost 0 bases and J 3 bases, leaving 6 bases between the germline ends. CDR3 amino acids: CASSLEIYYEQYF. The CDR3 DNA reads as TGTGCCAGCAGCTTAGAAATTTACTACGAGCAGTACTTC. Full variable domain (missing parts from reference TRBV11-2 and TRBJ2-7): EAGVAQSPRYKIIEKRQSVAFWCNPISGHATLYWYQQILGQGPKLLIQFQNNGVVDDSQLPKDRFSAERLKGVDSTLKIQPAKLEDSAVYLCASSLEIYYEQYFGPGTRLTVT.

V and J are TRBV11-2 and TRBJ2-3, with a tentative D call TRBD1 (5 bases). CDR1 is SGHAT, CDR2 FQNNGV, per germline. The CDR3 spans 17 residues. V lost 4 bases, J lost 2 bases, and 19 bases lay in between. As DNA, the CDR3 is TGTGCCAGCAGCTCATGGGGCCTTGCGCGAATCACAGATACGCAGTATTTT. It yields the protein CASSSWGLARITDTQYF.

The chain carries TRBV6-1 and TRBJ2-5; 9 bases agree with TRBD2. This CDR3 comprises 13 residues. Germline lookup yields CDR1 MNHNS and CDR2 SASEGT. V trimming: 4 bases; J trimming: 5 bases; junction bases outside the gene matches: 2. The CDR3 DNA follows: TGTGCCAGCAGTGTGGCGGGAGGGGAGACCCAGTACTTC. Amino acids: CASSVAGGETQYF.

The J gene is TRBJ2-5, the V gene TRBV7-8; 8 bases map to TRBD2. V trimming: 0 bases; J trimming: 2 bases; junction bases outside the gene matches: 8. The CDR3 consists of 17 residues. Germline V gives CDR1 SGHVS, CDR2 FQNEAQ. The CDR3 loop is CASSLALGLAEQETQYF. The DNA for the CDR3 is TGTGCCAGCAGCTTAGCGCTCGGACTAGCTGAACAAGAGACCCAGTACTTC.

This clonotype came up many times. This chain connects TRBV6-1 to TRBJ2-6, with TRBD1 matching over 7 bases. The ends lost 6 bases at V and 0 bases at J; junction bases unmatched: 11. Looked up from germline, CDR1 is MNHNS and CDR2 is SASEGT. The CDR3 contains 18 residues. The CDR3 reads CASRETGAYSSGANVLTF. Here the CDR3 DNA reads TGTGCCAGCAGAGAAACAGGGGCGTACAGCTCTGGGGCCAACGTCCTGACTTTC.

As to this clonotype: A much larger clone lies one base from this, so it may be a read error. The gene calls are TRBV10-3 and TRBJ1-2; TRBD1 is a possible D gene (6 bases). The CDR3 loop spans 16 amino acids. CDR1 is ENHRY, CDR2 SYGVKD, per germline. DNA for the CDR3: TGTGCCATCAGTGAGTCTTACGGGGGCTCGGGCGAAGGCTGCACCTTC. Encoded protein: CAISESYGGSGEGCTF.

This clonotype has ten or more counts. The gene calls are TRBV28 and TRBJ2-5; 10 nucleotides line up with TRBD2. This CDR3 is built from 17 residues. Germline V gene sequence: CDR1 MDHEN, CDR2 SYDVKM. J gave up 3 bases and V 5 bases, and 12 bases lay outside the gene matches. CDR3 coding DNA: TGTGCCAGCAGTCACCCCCGGACTAGCGGAATGAAAGAGACCCAGTACTTC. Translated, it gives CASSHPRTSGMKETQYF.

For this clonotype: Sequence at one end of the junction differs from germline and may be a read error. CDR3 nucleotide sequence: TGTGCCAGCAGGCACCTGAGCACTGAGGCTTTCTTT. Protein: CASRHLSTEAFF. V gene TRBV28 combines with J gene TRBJ1-1; no reliable D call. The CDR3 contains 12 residues. Germline lookup yields CDR1 MDHEN and CDR2 SYDVKM. Full variable domain (missing parts from reference TRBV28 and TRBJ1-1): DVKVTQSSRYLVKRTGEKVFLECVQDMDHENMFWYRQDPGLGLRLIYFSYDVKMKEKGDIPEGYSVSREKKERFSLILESASTNQTSMYLCASRHLSTEAFFGQGTRLTVV.

This clonotype was detected many times. The rearrangement joins TRBV5-1 to TRBJ2-7, with TRBD2 as a possible D gene (6 bases). With 0 bases removed from V and 7 bases from J, the gap between germline ends came to 17 bases. The CDR3 is 15 amino acids. Per germline, CDR1 SGHRS and CDR2 YFSETQ. The CDR3 here is CASSLEVRGLGEQYF. The DNA for the CDR3 is TGCGCCAGCAGCTTGGAAGTACGGGGACTGGGAGAGCAGTACTTC.

This clonotype was detected ten times or more. The chain uses TRBV12-3 or TRBV12-4 and TRBJ1-5; 7 bases line up with TRBD1. This CDR3 contains 13 residues. Trimming cost V 3 bases and J 5 bases; bases outside gene matches: 1. CDR3 bases: TGTGCCAGCAGTTTCACAGGGGATCAGCCCCAGCATTTT. This encodes CASSFTGDQPQHF.